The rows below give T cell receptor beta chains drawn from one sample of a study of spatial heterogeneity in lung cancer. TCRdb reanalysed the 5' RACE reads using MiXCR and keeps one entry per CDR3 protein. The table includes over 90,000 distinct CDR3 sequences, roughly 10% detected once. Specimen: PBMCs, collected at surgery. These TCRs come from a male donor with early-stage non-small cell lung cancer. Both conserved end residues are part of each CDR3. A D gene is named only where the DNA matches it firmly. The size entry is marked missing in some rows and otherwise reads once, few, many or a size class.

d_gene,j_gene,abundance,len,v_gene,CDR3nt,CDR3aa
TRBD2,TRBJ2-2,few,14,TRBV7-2,TGTGCCAGCTCCTTGGTAGCGGGGACCGGGGAGCTGTTTTTT,CASSLVAGTGELFF
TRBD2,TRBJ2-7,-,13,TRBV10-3,TGTGCCATCAGTGCGACGGGAGGGGGAGAGCAGTACTTC,CAISATGGGEQYF
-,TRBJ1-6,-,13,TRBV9,TGTGCCAGCAGCGTACAGGCAGCTCCACCCCTCCACTTT,CASSVQAAPPLHF
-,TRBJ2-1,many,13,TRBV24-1,TGTGCCACCAGTGACCTGGGGGGTAATGAGCAGTTCTTC,CATSDLGGNEQFF
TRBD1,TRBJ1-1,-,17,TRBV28,TGTGCCAGCAGTTTAACCGGGACAGGGGGCGGGAATACTGAAGCTTTCTTT,CASSLTGTGGGNTEAFF
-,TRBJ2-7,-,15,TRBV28,TGTGCCAGCAGTTCGCCGGGACGGGGAAACTACGAGCAGTACTTC,CASSSPGRGNYEQYF
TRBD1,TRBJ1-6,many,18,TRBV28,TGTGCCAGCAGTTTATGGACAGGGGCGGGCTCCTATAATTCACCCCTCCACTTT,CASSLWTGAGSYNSPLHF
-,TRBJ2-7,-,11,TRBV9,TGTGCCAGCATCAAAAGGGCCGAGCAGTACTTC,CASIKRAEQYF
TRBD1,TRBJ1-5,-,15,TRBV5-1,TGCGCCAGCAGCCTCGGGACAGGTCTAAATCAGCCCCAGCATTTT,CASSLGTGLNQPQHF
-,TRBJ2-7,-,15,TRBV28,TGTGCCAGCAGTACCCGCGGTCTCCTGTCCTACGAGCAGTACTTC,CASSTRGLLSYEQYF
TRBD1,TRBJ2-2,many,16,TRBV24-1,TGTGCCACCAGTGAATCAGGACAGGGGGCAACCGGGGAGCTGTTTTTT,CATSESGQGATGELFF
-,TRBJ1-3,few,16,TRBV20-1,TGCAGTGCTAGAGAAATCCCTCACGGGACGTGGGACACCATATATTTT,CSAREIPHGTWDTIYF
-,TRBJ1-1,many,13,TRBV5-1,TGCGCCAGCAGCGTACAGGGATCGACTGAAGCTTTCTTT,CASSVQGSTEAFF
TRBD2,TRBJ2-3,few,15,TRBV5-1,TGCGCCAGCAGCTTTGGGACTAGCGGGGGAGATACGCAGTATTTT,CASSFGTSGGDTQYF
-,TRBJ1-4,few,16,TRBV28,TGTGCCAGCAGTTTGGGGAGCTTCGGGAGGAATGAAAAACTGTTTTTT,CASSLGSFGRNEKLFF
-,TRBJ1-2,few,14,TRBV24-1,TGTGCCACCAGTCCCTCCAGGGGCCCCCATGGCTACACCTTC,CATSPSRGPHGYTF
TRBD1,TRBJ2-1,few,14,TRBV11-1,TGTGCCAGCAGCCCCGACAGGGTAAGGGGTGAGCAGTTCTTC,CASSPDRVRGEQFF
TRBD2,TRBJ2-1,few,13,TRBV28,TGTGCCAGCCTAGCGGGAGGGCCAGGTGAGCAGTTCTTC,CASLAGGPGEQFF
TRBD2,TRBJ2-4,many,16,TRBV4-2,TGTGCCAGCAGCCAATCGACTAGCGGAGCCAAAAACATTCAGTACTTC,CASSQSTSGAKNIQYF
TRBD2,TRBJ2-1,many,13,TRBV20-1,TGCAGTGCTAAACGGGACTATTACAATGAGCAGTTCTTC,CSAKRDYYNEQFF
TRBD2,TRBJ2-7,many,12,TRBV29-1,TGCAGCGTTGGTGGGACTAGCTCCGAGCAGTACTTC,CSVGGTSSEQYF
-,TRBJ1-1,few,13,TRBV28,TGTGCCAGCAACCGGGTTAAAATCGCTGAAGCTTTCTTT,CASNRVKIAEAFF
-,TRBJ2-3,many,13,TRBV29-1,TGCAGCGTTGCGGATAGAAGCCCAGATACGCAGTATTTT,CSVADRSPDTQYF
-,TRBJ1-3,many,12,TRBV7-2,TGTGCCAGCAGCCTAAACAGGAACACCATATATTTT,CASSLNRNTIYF
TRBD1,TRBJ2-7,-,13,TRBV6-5,TGTGCCAGCGGGAGACAGGGGATGGGCGAGCAGTACTTC,CASGRQGMGEQYF
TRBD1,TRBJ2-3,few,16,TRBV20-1,TGCAGTGCTAGAGATTACAGGGGTACTAGCACAGATACGCAGTATTTT,CSARDYRGTSTDTQYF
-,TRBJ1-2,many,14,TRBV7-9,TGTGCCAGCACCGCACAGGGATCAGGGTATGGCTACACCTTC,CASTAQGSGYGYTF
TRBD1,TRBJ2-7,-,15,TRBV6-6,TGTGCCAGCAGTTACTTTGGACAGGGAGTTTACGAGCAGTACTTC,CASSYFGQGVYEQYF
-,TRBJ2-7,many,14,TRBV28,TGTGCCAGCAGTTTCGGTCAGGGCAGGTACGAGCAGTACTTC,CASSFGQGRYEQYF
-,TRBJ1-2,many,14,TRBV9,TGTGCCAGCAGTCCGGGACAAAGTTACTATGGCTACACCTTC,CASSPGQSYYGYTF
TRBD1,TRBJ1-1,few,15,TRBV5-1,TGCGCCAGCAGCTTGGTGGGGACAGGGGAAACTGAAGCTTTCTTT,CASSLVGTGETEAFF
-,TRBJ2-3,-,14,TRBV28,TGTGCCAGCAGTTTATTCCCGGGGACAGATACGCAGTATTTT,CASSLFPGTDTQYF
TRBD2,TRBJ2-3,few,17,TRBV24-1,TGTGCCACCAGTGATTCCTCTGAGCGGGGGGGCAGGGATACGCAGTATTTT,CATSDSSERGGRDTQYF
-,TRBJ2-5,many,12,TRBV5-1,TGCGCCAGCAGCTTCGGCCAGGAGACCCAGTACTTC,CASSFGQETQYF
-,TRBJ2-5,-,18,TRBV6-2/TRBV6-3,TGTGCCAGCAGCTACAGGGAAGGGGCTACCGCCGGACAAGAGACCCAGTACTTC,CASSYREGATAGQETQYF
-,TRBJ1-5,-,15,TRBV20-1,TGCAGTGCGAAAATGGCAGGGTGGGATAGTCAGCCCCAGCATTTT,CSAKMAGWDSQPQHF
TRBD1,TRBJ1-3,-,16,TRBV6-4,TGTGCCAGCAGTGACACAATCCCAGGGGGCAGAAACACCATATATTTT,CASSDTIPGGRNTIYF